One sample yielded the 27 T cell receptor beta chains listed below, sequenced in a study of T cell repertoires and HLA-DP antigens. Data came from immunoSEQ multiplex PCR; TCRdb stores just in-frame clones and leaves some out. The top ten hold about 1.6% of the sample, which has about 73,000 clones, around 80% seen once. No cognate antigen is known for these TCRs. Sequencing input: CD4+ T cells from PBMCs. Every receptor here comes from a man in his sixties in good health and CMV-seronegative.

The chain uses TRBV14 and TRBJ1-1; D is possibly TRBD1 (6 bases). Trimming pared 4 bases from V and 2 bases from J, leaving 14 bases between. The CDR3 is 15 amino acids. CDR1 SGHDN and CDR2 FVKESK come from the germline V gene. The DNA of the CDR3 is TGTGCCAGCAGCCCCTTCGGGGGGCGCAACACTGAAGCTTTCTTT. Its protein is CASSPFGGRNTEAFF. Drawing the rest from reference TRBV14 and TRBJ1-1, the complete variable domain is EAGVTQFPSHSVIEKGQTVTLRCDPISGHDNLYWYRRVMGKEIKFLLHFVKESKQDESGMPNNRFLAERTGGTYSTLKVQPAELEDSGVYFCASSPFGGRNTEAFFGQGTRLTVV.

CDR3 amino acids: CASSLDTWGSGELFF. In DNA, the CDR3 is TGTGCCAGCAGCTTAGATACTTGGGGATCCGGGGAGCTGTTTTTT. The chain recombines TRBV11-2 with TRBJ2-2, with D hard to call. CDR1 is SGHAT and CDR2 is FQNNGV in the germline V gene. The CDR3 is 15 residues long. V was pared by 0 bases and J by 6 bases, with 11 bases between.

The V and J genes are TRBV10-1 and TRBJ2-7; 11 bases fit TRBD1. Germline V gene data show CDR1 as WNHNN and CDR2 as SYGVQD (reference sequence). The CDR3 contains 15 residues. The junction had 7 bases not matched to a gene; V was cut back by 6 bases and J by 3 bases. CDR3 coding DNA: TGCGCCAGCAGCGAGCGTGGGACAGGGGGCTACGAGCAGTACTTC. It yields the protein CASSERGTGGYEQYF.

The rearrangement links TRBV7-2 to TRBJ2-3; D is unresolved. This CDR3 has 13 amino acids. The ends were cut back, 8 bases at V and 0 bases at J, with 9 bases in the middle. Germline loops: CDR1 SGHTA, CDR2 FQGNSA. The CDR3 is CASAPTSTDTQYF. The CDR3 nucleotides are TGTGCCAGCGCCCCGACTAGCACAGATACGCAGTATTTT.

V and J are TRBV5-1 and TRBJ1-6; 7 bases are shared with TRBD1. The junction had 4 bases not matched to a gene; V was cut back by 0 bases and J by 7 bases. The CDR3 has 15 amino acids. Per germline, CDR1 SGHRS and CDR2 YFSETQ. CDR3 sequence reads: CASSLGDSVNSPLHF. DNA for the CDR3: TGCGCCAGCAGCTTGGGGGACAGTGTCAATTCACCCCTCCACTTT.

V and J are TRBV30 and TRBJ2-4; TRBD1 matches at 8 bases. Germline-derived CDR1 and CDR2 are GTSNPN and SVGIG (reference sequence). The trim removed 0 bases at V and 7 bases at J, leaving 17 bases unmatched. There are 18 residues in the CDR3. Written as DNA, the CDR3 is TGTGCCTGGAGTGTACGGGGGACAGGTCTCTATCGGGAGAACATTCAGTACTTC. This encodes CAWSVRGTGLYRENIQYF.

In DNA, the CDR3 is TGTGCCAGCAGCCGATTCGGAGGACTAGCGGATGGGGCAGATACGCAGTATTTT. Translated, it gives CASSRFGGLADGADTQYF. The rearrangement links TRBV7-8 to TRBJ2-3; TRBD2 matches at 10 bases. The CDR3 extends over 18 amino acids. With 5 bases clipped from V and 4 bases from J, the junction kept 15 bases outside the gene matches. In germline, CDR1 is SGHVS, CDR2 FQNEAQ.

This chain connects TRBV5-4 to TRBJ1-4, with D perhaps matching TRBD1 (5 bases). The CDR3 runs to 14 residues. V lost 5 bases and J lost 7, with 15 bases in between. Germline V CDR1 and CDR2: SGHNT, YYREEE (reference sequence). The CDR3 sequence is CASREDSNGEKLFF. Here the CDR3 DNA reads TGTGCCAGCAGAGAAGACAGTAATGGTGAAAAACTGTTTTTT. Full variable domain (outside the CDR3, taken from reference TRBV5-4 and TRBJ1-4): ETGVTQSPTHLIKTRGQQVTLRCSSQSGHNTVSWYQQALGQGPQFIFQYYREEENGRGNFPPRFSGLQFPNYSSELNVNALELDDSALYLCASREDSNGEKLFFGSGTQLSVL.

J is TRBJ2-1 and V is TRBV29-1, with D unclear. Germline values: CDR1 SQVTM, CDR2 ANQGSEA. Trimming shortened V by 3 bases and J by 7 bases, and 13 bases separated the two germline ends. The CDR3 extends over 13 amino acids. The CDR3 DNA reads TGCAGCGTTGAGCCCCTGGGCATAAATGAGCAGTTCTTC. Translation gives CSVEPLGINEQFF.

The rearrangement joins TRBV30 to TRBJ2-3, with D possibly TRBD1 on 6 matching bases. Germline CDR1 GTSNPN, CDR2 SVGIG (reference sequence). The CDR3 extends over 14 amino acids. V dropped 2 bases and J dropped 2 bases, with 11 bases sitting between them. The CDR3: CAWSKDRNTDTQYF. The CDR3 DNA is TGTGCCTGGAGTAAGGACAGAAACACAGATACGCAGTATTTT.

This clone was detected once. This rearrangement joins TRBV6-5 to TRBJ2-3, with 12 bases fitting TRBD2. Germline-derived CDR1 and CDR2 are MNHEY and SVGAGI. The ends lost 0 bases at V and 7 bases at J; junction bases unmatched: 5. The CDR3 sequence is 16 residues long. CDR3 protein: CASSYSLAGGPNTQYF. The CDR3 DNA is TGTGCCAGCAGTTACTCGCTAGCGGGGGGGCCAAATACGCAGTATTTT.

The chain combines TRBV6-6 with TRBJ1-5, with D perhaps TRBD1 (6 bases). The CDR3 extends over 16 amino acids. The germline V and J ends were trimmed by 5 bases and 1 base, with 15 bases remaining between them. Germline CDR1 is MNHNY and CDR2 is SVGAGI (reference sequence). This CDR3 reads CASSPGTSESNQPQHF. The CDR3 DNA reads TGTGCCAGCAGTCCCGGGACATCGGAGAGCAATCAGCCCCAGCATTTT.

The CDR3 nucleotides are TGTGCCGCACGGCCCCACGGGGGCTACGAGCAGTACTTC. As protein: CAARPHGGYEQYF. The V call is TRBV28, the J call TRBJ2-7; weak D call: TRBD2 (6 bases). Germline assignment: CDR1 MDHEN and CDR2 SYDVKM. There are 13 residues in the CDR3. V lost 11 bases and J 3 bases, leaving 17 bases between the germline ends.

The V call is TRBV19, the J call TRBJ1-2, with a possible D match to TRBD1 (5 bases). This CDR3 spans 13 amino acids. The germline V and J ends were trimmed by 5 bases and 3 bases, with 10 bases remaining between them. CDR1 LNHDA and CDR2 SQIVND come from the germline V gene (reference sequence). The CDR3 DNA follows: TGTGCCAGTAGTTCGACAGACGACTATGGCTACACCTTC. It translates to CASSSTDDYGYTF. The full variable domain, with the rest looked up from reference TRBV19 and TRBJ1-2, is DGGITQSPKYLFRKEGQNVTLSCEQNLNHDAMYWYRQDPGQGLRLIYYSQIVNDFQKGDIAEGYSVSREKKESFPLTVTSAQKNPTAFYLCASSSTDDYGYTFGSGTRLTVV.

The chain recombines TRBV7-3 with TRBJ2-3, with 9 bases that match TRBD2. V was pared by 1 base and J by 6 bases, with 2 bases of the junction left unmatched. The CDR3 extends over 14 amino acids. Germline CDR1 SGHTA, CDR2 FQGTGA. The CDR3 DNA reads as TGTGCCAGCAGCTTAAGCCTAGCGGGGGATACGCAGTATTTT. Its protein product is CASSLSLAGDTQYF.

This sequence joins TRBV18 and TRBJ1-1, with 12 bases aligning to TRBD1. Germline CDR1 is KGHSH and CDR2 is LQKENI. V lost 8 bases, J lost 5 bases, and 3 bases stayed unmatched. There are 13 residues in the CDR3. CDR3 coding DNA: TGTGCCAGCGGGACAGGGGGCGTGACTGAAGCTTTCTTT. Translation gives CASGTGGVTEAFF.

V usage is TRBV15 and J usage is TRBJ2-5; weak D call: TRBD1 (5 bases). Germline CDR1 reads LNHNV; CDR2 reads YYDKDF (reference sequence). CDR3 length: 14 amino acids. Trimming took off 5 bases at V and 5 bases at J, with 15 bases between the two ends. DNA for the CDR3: TGTGCCACCAGCCCCAGGGTTAATGGGGAGACCCAGTACTTC. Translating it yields CATSPRVNGETQYF.

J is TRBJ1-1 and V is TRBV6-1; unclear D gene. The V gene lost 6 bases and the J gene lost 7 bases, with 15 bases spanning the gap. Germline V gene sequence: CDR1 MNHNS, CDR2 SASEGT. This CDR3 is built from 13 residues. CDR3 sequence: CASSVFQANEAFF. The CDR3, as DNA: TGTGCCAGCAGCGTATTCCAAGCGAATGAAGCTTTCTTT.

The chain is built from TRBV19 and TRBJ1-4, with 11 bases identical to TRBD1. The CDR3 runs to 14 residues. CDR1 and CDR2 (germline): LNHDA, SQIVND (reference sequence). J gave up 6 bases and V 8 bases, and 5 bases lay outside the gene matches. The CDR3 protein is CASSDRGRDEKLFF. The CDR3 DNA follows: TGTGCCAGTTCGGACAGGGGGCGGGATGAAAAACTGTTTTTT.

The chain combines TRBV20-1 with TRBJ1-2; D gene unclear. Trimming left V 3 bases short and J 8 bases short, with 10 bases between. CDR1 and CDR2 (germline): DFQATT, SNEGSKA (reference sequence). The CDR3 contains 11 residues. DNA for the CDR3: TGCAGTGCTAGGGCCATGGGCGGCTACACCTTC. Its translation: CSARAMGGYTF.

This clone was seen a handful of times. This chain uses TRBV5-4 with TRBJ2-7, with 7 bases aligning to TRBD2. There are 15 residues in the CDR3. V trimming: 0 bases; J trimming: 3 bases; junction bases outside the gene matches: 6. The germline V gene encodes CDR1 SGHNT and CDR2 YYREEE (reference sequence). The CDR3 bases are TGTGCCAGCAGCTTGGGGACTAGTGGTTTCTACGAGCAGTACTTC. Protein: CASSLGTSGFYEQYF.

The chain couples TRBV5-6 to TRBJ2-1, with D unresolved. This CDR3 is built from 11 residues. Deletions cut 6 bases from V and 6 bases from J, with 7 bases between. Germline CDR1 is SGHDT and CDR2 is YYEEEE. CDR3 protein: CASTQFNEQFF. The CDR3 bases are TGTGCCAGCACCCAATTCAATGAGCAGTTCTTC.

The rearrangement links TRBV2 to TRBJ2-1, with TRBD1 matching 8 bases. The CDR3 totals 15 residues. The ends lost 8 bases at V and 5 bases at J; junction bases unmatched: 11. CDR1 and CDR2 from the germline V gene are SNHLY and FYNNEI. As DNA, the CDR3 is TGTGCCAGCGGACGTCGGACAGGGAAAAACAATGAGCAGTTCTTC. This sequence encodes CASGRRTGKNNEQFF.

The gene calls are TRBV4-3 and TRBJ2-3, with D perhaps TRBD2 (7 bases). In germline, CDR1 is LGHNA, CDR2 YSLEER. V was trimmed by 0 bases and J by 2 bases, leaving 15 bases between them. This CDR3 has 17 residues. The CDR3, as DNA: TGCGCCAGCAGCCAAGATCCCCGGGGGGCCCACACAGATACGCAGTATTTT. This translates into CASSQDPRGAHTDTQYF.

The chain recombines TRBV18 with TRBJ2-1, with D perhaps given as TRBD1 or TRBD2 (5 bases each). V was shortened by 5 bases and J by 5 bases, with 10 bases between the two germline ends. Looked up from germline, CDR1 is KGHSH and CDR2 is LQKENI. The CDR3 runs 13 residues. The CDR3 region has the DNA TGTGCCAGCTCAGTGCGAGGGGACAATGAGCAGTTCTTC. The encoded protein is CASSVRGDNEQFF.

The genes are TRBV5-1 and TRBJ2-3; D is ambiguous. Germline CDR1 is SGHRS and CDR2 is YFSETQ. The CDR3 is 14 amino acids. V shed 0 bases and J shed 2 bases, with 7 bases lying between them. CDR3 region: CASSLGTITDTQYF. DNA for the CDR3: TGCGCCAGCAGCTTGGGGACCATCACAGATACGCAGTATTTT. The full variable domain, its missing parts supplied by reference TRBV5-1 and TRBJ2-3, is KAGVTQTPRYLIKTRGQQVTLSCSPISGHRSVSWYQQTPGQGLQFLFEYFSETQRNKGNFPGRFSGRQFSNSRSEMNVSTLELGDSALYLCASSLGTITDTQYFGPGTRLTVL.

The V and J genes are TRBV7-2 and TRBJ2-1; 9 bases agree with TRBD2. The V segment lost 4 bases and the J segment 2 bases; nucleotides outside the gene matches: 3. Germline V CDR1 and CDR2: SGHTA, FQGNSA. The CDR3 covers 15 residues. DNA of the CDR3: TGTGCCAGCAGCTCCATAGCGGGAGCCTACAATGAGCAGTTCTTC. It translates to CASSSIAGAYNEQFF.